This T cell receptor beta chain was sequenced in a study of cytomegalovirus exposure and HLA in healthy donors. Turning to the study itself: One earlier analysis, a look at about 179 million T cells, found some 120 million unique TCR beta sequences. Clustering assigned roughly 81% of the approximately 400 genotyped donors to the Caucasian-associated ancestry cluster. Overall study results and limits: Earlier analysis looked at TCR beta V segments, and most were productive about 87% or about 30% of the time. One later analysis reportedly identified an Asian-associated ancestry cluster that showed fewer N-insertions than the roughly 620-donor mean.

PCR was performed using 60 Vbeta and 13 Jbeta primers. Data came from immunoSEQ multiplex PCR; TCRdb stores just in-frame clones and leaves some out. Among fewer than 150,000 clones listed, over 80% were seen once. Notes on this clone: Its target is unknown.

CDR1 is MGHRA and CDR2 is YSYEKL in the germline V gene. The CDR3 spans 16 residues. V was clipped by 3 bases and J by 2 bases; unmatched bases: 4. Sequencing used PBMCs. The TCR comes from a female donor in good health and CMV-seronegative. V is TRBV4-1 and J is TRBJ1-4, with TRBD1 matching over 9 bases. Here the CDR3 DNA reads TGCGCCAGCAGCCAGGGACAGGGACCCACTAATGAAAAACTGTTTTTT. Amino acids: CASSQGQGPTNEKLFF.